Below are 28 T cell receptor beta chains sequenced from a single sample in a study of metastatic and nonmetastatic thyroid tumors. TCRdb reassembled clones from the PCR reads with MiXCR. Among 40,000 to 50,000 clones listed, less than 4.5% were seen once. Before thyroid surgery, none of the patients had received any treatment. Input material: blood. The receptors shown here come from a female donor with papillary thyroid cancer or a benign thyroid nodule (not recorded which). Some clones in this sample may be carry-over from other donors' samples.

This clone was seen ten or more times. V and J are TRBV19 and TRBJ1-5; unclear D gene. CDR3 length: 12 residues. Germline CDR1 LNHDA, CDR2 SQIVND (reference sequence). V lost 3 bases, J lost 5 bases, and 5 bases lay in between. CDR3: CASSILHQPQHF. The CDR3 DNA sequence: TGTGCCAGTAGTATTCTTCATCAGCCCCAGCATTTT.

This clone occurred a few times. The CDR3 loop is CSARTSGLYNEQFF. The CDR3 coding sequence is TGCAGTGCTCGGACTAGCGGGCTATACAATGAGCAGTTCTTC. V gene TRBV20-1 combines with J gene TRBJ2-1; TRBD2 aligns across 11 bases. The CDR3 runs 14 residues. Unmatched junction bases numbered 4, after V lost 5 bases and J lost 4 bases. Germline V gene sequence: CDR1 DFQATT, CDR2 SNEGSKA (reference sequence).

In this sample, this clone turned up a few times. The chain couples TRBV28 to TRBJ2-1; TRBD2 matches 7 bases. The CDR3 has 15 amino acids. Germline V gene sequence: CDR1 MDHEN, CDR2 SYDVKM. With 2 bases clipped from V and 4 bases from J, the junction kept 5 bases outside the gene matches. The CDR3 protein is CASSLAGDTYNEQFF. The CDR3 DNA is TGTGCCAGCAGTTTAGCGGGAGACACTTACAATGAGCAGTTCTTC.

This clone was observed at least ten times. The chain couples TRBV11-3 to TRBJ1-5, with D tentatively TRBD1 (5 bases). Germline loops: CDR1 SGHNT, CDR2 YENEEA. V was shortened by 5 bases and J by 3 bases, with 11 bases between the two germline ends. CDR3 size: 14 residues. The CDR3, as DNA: TGTGCCAGCAGCCGGGACGGCACCAATCAGCCCCAGCATTTT. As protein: CASSRDGTNQPQHF.

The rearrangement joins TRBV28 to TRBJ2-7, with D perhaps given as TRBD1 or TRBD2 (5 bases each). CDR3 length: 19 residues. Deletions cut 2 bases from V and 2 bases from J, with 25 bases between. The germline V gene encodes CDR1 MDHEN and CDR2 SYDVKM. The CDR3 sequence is CASSLRRIAGTDYTYEQYF. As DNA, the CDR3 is TGTGCCAGCAGTTTAAGAAGGATAGCCGGGACCGACTACACCTACGAGCAGTACTTC.

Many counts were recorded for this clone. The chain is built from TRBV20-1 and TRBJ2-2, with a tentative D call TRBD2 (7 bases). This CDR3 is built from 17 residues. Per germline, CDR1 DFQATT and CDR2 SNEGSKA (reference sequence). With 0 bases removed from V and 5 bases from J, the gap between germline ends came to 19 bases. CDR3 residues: CSARDRILGRGTGELFF. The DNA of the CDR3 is TGCAGTGCTAGAGATCGGATACTAGGGAGGGGGACCGGGGAGCTGTTTTTT.

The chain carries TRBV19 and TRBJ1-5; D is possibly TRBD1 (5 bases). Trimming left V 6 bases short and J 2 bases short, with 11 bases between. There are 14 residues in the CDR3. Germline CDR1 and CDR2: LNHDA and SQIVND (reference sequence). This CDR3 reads CASSKGGGNQPQHF. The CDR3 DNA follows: TGTGCCAGTAGCAAGGGAGGGGGCAATCAGCCCCAGCATTTT.

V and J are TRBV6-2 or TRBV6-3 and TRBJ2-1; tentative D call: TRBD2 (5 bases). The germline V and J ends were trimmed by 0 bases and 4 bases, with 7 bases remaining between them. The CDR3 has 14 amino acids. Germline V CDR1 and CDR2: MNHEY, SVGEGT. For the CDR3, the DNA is TGTGCCAGCAGTTACTCGAGGGCTTACAATGAGCAGTTCTTC. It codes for CASSYSRAYNEQFF.

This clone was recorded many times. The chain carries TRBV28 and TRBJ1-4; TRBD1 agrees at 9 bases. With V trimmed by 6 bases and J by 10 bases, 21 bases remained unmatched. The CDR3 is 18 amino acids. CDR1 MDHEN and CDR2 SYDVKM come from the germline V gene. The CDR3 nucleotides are TGTGCCAGCAGCACCTATTTACCCACCGGGACAGGGTGGGTAAAACTGTTTTTT. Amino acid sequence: CASSTYLPTGTGWVKLFF.

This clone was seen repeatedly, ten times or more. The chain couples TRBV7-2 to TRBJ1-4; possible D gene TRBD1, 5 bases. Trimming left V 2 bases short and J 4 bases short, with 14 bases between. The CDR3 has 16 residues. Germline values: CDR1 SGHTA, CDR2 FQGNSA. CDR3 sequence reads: CASSLMGPIFNEKLFF. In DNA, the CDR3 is TGTGCCAGCAGCTTAATGGGGCCTATCTTTAATGAAAAACTGTTTTTT.

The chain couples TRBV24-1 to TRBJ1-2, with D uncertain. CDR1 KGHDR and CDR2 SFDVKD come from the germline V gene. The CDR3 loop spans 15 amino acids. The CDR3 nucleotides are TGTGCAACCGGTAGCTTTCCGGTGGAGGTGATTGGCTACACCTTC. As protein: CATGSFPVEVIGYTF.

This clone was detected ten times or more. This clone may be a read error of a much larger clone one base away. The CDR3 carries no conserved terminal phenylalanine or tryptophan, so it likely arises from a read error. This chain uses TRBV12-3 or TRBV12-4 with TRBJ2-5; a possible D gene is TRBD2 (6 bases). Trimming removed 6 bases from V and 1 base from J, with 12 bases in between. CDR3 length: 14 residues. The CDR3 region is CASRLLASQETQYL. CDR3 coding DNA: TGTGCCAGCAGGCTACTAGCTTCCCAAGAGACCCAGTACCTC.

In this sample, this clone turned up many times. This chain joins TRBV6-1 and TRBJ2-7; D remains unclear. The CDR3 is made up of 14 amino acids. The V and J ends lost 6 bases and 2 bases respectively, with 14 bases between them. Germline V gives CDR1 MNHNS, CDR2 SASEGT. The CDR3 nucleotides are TGTGCCAGCAGGATACAAGGGTCAACCTACGAGCAGTACTTC. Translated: CASRIQGSTYEQYF.

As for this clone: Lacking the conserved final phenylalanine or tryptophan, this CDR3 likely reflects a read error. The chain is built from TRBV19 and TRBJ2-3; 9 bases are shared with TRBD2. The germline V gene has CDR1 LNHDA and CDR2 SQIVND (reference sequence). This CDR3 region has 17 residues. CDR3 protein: CASKALAGPISTATQYS. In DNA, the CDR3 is TGTGCCAGTAAAGCGCTAGCGGGACCAATTAGCACAGCTACGCAGTATAGT.

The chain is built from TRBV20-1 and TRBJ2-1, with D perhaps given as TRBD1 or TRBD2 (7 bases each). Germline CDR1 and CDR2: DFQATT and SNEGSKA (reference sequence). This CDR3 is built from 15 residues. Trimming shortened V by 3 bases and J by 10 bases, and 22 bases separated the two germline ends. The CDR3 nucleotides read TGCAGTGCTAGCCTCCCCAGGGGGGAGGGATGGGAGCAGTTCTTC. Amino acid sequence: CSASLPRGEGWEQFF.

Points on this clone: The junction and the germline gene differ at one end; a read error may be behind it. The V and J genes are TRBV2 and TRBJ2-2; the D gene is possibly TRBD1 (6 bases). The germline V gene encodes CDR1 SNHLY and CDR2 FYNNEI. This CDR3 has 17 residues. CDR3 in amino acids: CASSGGLTTTNTGQLFF. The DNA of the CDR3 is TGTGCCAGCAGTGGGGGGCTGACTACCACTAACACCGGGCAGCTGTTTTTT.

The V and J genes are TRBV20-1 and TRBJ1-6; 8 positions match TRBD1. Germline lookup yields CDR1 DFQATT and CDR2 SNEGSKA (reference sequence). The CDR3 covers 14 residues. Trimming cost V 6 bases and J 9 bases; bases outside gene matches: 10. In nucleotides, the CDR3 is TGCAGTGCGCCAACGACAGGGGAGGGTTCACCCCTCCACTTT. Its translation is CSAPTTGEGSPLHF.

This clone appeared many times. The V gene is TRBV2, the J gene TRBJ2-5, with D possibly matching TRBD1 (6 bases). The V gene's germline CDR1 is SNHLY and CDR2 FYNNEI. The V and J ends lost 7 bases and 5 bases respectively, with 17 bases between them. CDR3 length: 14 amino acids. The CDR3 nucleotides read TGTGCCAGCAACCAGGGGAGAGGGTGGGAGACCCAGTACTTC. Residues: CASNQGRGWETQYF.

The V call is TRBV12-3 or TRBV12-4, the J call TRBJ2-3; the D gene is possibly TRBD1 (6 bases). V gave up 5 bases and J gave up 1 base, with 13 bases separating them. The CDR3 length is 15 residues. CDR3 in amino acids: CASSKGQTRTDTQYF. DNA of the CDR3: TGTGCCAGCAGTAAGGGACAAACTCGCACAGATACGCAGTATTTT.

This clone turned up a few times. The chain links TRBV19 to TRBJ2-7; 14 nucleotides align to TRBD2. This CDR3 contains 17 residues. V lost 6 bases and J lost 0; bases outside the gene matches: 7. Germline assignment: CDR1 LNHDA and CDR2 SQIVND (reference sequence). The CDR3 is CASSIRGTSGSSYEQYF. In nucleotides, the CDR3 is TGTGCCAGTAGCATTCGAGGGACTAGCGGGAGCTCCTACGAGCAGTACTTC.

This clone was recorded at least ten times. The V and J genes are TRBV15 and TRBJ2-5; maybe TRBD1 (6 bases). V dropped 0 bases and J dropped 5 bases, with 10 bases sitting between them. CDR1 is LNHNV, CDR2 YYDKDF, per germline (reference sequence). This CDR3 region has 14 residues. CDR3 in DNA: TGTGCCACCAGCAGAGACAGGGGCCCCGAGACCCAGTACTTC. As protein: CATSRDRGPETQYF.

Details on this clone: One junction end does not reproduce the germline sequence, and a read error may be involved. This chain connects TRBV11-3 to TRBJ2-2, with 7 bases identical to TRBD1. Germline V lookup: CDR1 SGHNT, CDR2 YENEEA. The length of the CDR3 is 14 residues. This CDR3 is CASSLATGTGEPFF. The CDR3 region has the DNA TGTGCCAGCAGCCTCGCGACAGGGACCGGGGAGCCGTTTTTT. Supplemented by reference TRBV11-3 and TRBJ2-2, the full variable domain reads EAGVVQSPRYKIIEKKQPVAFWCNPISGHNTLYWYLQNLGQGPELLIRYENEEAVDDSQLPKDRFSAERLKGVDSTLKIQPAELGDSAVYLCASSLATGTGEPFFGEGSRLTVL.

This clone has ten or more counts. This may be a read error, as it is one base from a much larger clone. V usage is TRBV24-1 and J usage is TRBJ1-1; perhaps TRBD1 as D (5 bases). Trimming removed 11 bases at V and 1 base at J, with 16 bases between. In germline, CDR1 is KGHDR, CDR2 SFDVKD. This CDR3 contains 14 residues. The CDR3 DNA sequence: TGTGCCATATGGGACGGGAGCTCGAACACTGAAGCTTTCTTT. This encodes CAIWDGSSNTEAFF.

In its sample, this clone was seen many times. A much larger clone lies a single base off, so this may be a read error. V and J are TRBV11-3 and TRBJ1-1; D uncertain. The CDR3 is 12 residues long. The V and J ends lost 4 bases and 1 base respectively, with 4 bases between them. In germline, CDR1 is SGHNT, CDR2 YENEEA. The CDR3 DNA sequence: TGTGCCAGCAGCTCCCAGAACACTGAAGCTTTCTTT. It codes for CASSSQNTEAFF.

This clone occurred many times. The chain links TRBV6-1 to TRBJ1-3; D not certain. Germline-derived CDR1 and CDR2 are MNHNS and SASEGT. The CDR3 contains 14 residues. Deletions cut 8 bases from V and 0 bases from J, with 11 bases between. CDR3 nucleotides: TGTGCCAGCGCGGTCCCGGGCTCTGGAAACACCATATATTTT. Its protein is CASAVPGSGNTIYF.

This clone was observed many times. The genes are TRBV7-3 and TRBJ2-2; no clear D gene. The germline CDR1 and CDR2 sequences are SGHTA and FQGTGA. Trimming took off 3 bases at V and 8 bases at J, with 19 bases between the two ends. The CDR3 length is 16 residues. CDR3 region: CASSFGLGLSKGELFF. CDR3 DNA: TGTGCCAGCAGCTTTGGCCTAGGCTTGTCTAAAGGGGAGCTGTTTTTT.

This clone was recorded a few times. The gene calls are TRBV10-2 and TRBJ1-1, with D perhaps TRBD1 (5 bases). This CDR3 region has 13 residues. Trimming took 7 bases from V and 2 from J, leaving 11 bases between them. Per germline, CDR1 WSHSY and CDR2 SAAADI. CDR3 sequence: CASIADSNTEAFF. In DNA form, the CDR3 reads TGCGCCAGCATCGCCGACAGCAACACTGAAGCTTTCTTT.

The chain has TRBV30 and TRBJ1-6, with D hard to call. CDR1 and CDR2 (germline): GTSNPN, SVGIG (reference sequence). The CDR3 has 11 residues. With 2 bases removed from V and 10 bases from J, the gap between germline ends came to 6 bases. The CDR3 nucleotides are TGTGCCTGGAGTATATGCTCACCCCTCCACTTT. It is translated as CAWSICSPLHF.